These 2 T cell receptor beta chains were sequenced from one sample in a study of beta chain features in type 1 diabetes. Sequencing targeted expressed TCRB transcripts, as all isolated RNA had been reverse transcribed. The protocol was immunoSEQ multiplex PCR, while the TCRdb copy is restricted to in-frame clones and leaves out a portion. Of about 270,000 clones in the sample, roughly an eighth were seen once. Study-wide points: The study found moderately but significantly shorter TCRB CDR3s in all four CD4+ subsets of Type 1 diabetes patients.

Their antigens remain unidentified. Sequenced: naive CD4+ T cells from blood. Every receptor here comes from a man aged 25-45 years with type 1 diabetes.

The genes are TRBV30 and TRBJ1-5; D is perhaps TRBD1 (5 bases). The CDR3 has 14 residues. With 1 base removed from V and 3 bases from J, the gap between germline ends came to 10 bases. Germline V gene data show CDR1 as GTSNPN and CDR2 as SVGIG (reference sequence). Here the CDR3 DNA reads TGTGCCTGGAGTGCCGGGGGTAACAATCAGCCCCAGCATTTT. This sequence encodes CAWSAGGNNQPQHF.

The chain uses TRBV9 and TRBJ2-5, with D possibly TRBD1 on 6 matching bases. Trimming stripped 0 bases from V and 1 base from J, with 10 bases between. Germline CDR1 SGDLS, CDR2 YYNGEE. CDR3 length: 15 residues. CDR3 sequence reads: CASSVAGRGQETQYF. In DNA form, the CDR3 reads TGTGCCAGCAGCGTAGCGGGCAGGGGCCAAGAGACCCAGTACTTC.